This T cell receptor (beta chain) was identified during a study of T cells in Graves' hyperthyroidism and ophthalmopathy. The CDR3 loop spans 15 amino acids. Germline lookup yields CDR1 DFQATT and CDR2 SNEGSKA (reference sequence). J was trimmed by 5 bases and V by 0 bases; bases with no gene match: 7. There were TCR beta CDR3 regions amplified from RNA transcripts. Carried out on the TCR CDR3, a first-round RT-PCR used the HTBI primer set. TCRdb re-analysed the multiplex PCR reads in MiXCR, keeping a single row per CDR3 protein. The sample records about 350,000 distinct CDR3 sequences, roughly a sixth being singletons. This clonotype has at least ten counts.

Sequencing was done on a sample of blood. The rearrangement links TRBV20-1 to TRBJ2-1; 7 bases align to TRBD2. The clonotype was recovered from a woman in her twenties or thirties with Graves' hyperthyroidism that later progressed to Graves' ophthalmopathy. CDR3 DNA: TGCAGTGCTAGAGATGGGCGGGAGTTGGACAATGAGCAGTTCTTC. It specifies CSARDGRELDNEQFF.